The next 4 T cell receptor beta chains were all read from a single sample in a study of control samples from healthy donors and cancer patients. TCRdb keeps only in-frame clones here, not all; method: immunoSEQ multiplex PCR. The sample records 150,000 to 200,000 clones, 90% being singletons. Sequenced: blood. The receptors were gathered from a woman between 50 and 59 years old in good health.

Details on this clone: This sample includes further DNA sequences coding for the same CDR3. This sequence joins TRBV6-5 and TRBJ1-2; 11 bases agree with TRBD1. CDR3 size: 14 residues. The V gene end was trimmed by 3 bases and the J gene end by 8 bases; junction bases not matched to a gene: 5. Germline V gives CDR1 MNHEY, CDR2 SVGAGI. The CDR3 loop reads CASSYKGQGGGYTF. CDR3 sequence (DNA): TGTGCCAGCAGTTATAAGGGACAGGGGGGGGGCTACACCTTC.

V gene TRBV18 combines with J gene TRBJ2-3, with 7 bases lining up with TRBD1. J lost 0 bases, V lost 1 base, and 1 base had no gene match. CDR1 and CDR2 (germline): KGHSH, LQKENI. This CDR3 has 15 residues. The CDR3 reads CASSPQGASTDTQYF. In DNA form, the CDR3 reads TGTGCCAGCTCACCACAGGGGGCGAGCACAGATACGCAGTATTTT.

The chain uses TRBV28 and TRBJ1-2; 8 bases map to TRBD1. V was clipped by 7 bases and J by 4 bases; unmatched bases: 5. The CDR3 is made up of 13 amino acids. The germline CDR1 and CDR2 sequences are MDHEN and SYDVKM. The CDR3 sequence is CASISTGGYGYTF. Here the CDR3 DNA reads TGTGCCAGCATTTCCACAGGGGGCTATGGCTACACCTTC.

The V call is TRBV27, the J call TRBJ2-7; the match to TRBD2 covers 7 bases. The CDR3 sequence is 15 residues long. The germline V gene encodes CDR1 MNHEY and CDR2 SMNVEV (reference sequence). Trimming at V came to 4 bases and at J to 0 bases, leaving 6 bases not matched to a gene. This chain's CDR3 is CASSYPRGGSYEQYF. CDR3 nucleotides: TGTGCCAGCAGTTACCCCCGCGGGGGCTCCTACGAGCAGTACTTC.